This T cell receptor (beta chain) came from a study of blood T cell repertoires in COVID-19. Germline CDR1 MNHEY, CDR2 SVGAGI. The ends lost 3 bases at V and 5 bases at J; junction bases unmatched: 7. This CDR3 is built from 15 residues. In terms of age and location, participants ranged from roughly 18 to 90 years and lived in about two dozen US areas. Participants reported their clinical history, and cohort assignment relied on those reports. Recovered status in Cohort 3 required two negative PCRs, clearance, or symptom resolution. Original processing notes: Amplification with reference gene primers provided the estimates of nucleated cell counts. This table comes from immunoSEQ multiplex PCR, and its TCRdb copy is limited to in-frame clones, with some not included. Clonal size and the V and J genes are those of that table, whereas D and trimming came from the DNA. The sample consists of 250,000 to 350,000 clones, about 88% of them appearing once.

The receptor comes from a man aged 55 to 69 who had recovered from COVID-19. The chain has TRBV6-5 and TRBJ2-7; 10 nucleotides match TRBD1. The specimen was PBMCs or T cells enriched from blood (not recorded which). The CDR3, as DNA: TGTGCCAGCAGTTATCCGGGACAGGGGATCCACGAGCAGTACTTC. This translates into CASSYPGQGIHEQYF.